The TCR beta chain described here comes from a study of cytomegalovirus exposure and HLA in healthy donors. The primer mix had 60 Vbeta and 13 Jbeta primers. Sequencing was performed with immunoSEQ multiplex PCR; in TCRdb, only in-frame clones are kept and a portion is missing. This sample has fewer than 200,000 clones; 77% occur once, and the top ten carry less than 4.5%. This clone showed up just once. This clonotype was obtained from a man in his thirties or forties in good health and CMV-seropositive. Sequencing used PBMCs.

DNA of the CDR3: TGCGCCAGCAGCCGCCTAAGGGTTGGGGACTACCGAGCAGATACGCAGTATTTT. Translated, it gives CASSRLRVGDYRADTQYF. The chain combines TRBV4-3 with TRBJ2-3, with TRBD2 identical over 7 bases. Germline loops: CDR1 LGHNA, CDR2 YSLEER. This CDR3 is built from 18 residues. The V gene end was trimmed by 4 bases and the J gene end by 4 bases; junction bases not matched to a gene: 17.